Each of the 28 T cell receptor beta chains below was sequenced from the same sample in a study of shared clonotypes between healthy human individuals (dated by TCRdb to the early 2020s). Receptors were amplified or captured by the immunoSEQ multiplex PCR assay. TCRdb carries this immuneACCESS record with in-frame sequences only. Its versions omit some clonotypes, under half of them owing to an unresolved V gene in the studies checked, with the rest unexplained. The sample contains about 680,000 clones, roughly 78% of them found a single time. Clones ranked in the top ten supply about 1.8% of the sample. Sample: memory CD4+ T cells sorted from blood. What the cell subset or site label conveys for this sample: CD45RA-negative fraction. These receptors all come from a woman aged 30 to 39 in good health.

This clone was observed once. CDR3 in amino acids: CASSHGDGYEQYF. For the CDR3, the DNA is TGTGCCAGCAGCCATGGGGACGGCTACGAGCAGTACTTC. This sequence joins TRBV11-3 and TRBJ2-7; D might be TRBD1 or TRBD2, each matching 5 bases. Germline CDR1 SGHNT, CDR2 YENEEA. V lost 5 bases to trimming and J lost 3 bases, with 11 bases between them. The CDR3 has 13 amino acids.

This clone was observed a few times. This sequence joins TRBV28 and TRBJ1-2; D is undetermined. The germline gives CDR1 MDHEN, CDR2 SYDVKM. The CDR3 is made up of 13 amino acids. V lost 3 bases and J lost 8, with 13 bases in between. CDR3 in amino acids: CASSFQVTGGYTF. DNA of the CDR3: TGTGCCAGCAGTTTTCAAGTAACGGGGGGCTACACCTTC.

V gene TRBV11-2 combines with J gene TRBJ1-2; TRBD1 agrees at 8 bases. The CDR3 extends over 15 amino acids. Losses at the gene ends were 0 bases for V and 4 bases for J; bases not matched to a gene: 4. Germline values: CDR1 SGHAT, CDR2 FQNNGV. The CDR3 loop reads CASSLDTGQVYGYTF. DNA for the CDR3: TGTGCCAGCAGCTTAGATACGGGACAGGTCTATGGCTACACCTTC.

A remark on this clone: Other DNA sequences in this sample translate to the same CDR3. The V call is TRBV7-3, the J call TRBJ2-7, with D possibly matching TRBD2 (5 bases). This CDR3 spans 14 amino acids. The V end was cut by 2 bases, the J end by 4 bases, with 12 bases between. Looked up from germline, CDR1 is SGHTA and CDR2 is FQGTGA. CDR3 in DNA: TGTGCCAGCAGCTTATCCCCGGGATCGTACGAGCAGTACTTC. Protein: CASSLSPGSYEQYF.

The rearrangement links TRBV7-2 to TRBJ2-7; D might be TRBD2 (6 bases). Germline V gives CDR1 SGHTA, CDR2 FQGNSA. The CDR3 length is 13 residues. V lost 6 bases and J 6 bases, leaving 15 bases between the germline ends. CDR3 DNA sequence: TGTGCCAGCAGTCGGCGGGAAAGGGCCGAGCAGTACTTC. Encoded protein: CASSRRERAEQYF.

The V call is TRBV5-4, the J call TRBJ1-1; no clear D. The CDR3 is 14 amino acids. Trimming removed 1 base from V and 4 bases from J, with 11 bases in between. The germline V gene encodes CDR1 SGHNT and CDR2 YYREEE (reference sequence). DNA of the CDR3: TGTGCCAGCAGCTTGAAACTAAGGCCCACTGAAGCTTTCTTT. Protein product: CASSLKLRPTEAFF.

The V call is TRBV5-1, the J call TRBJ2-5; 7 nucleotides line up with TRBD1. The V segment lost 5 bases and the J segment 5 bases; nucleotides outside the gene matches: 6. Germline lookup yields CDR1 SGHRS and CDR2 YFSETQ. CDR3 length: 13 residues. Here the CDR3 DNA reads TGCGCCAGCAGACAATCGACAGGGGAGACCCAGTACTTC. It specifies CASRQSTGETQYF. The full variable domain, rest sourced from reference TRBV5-1 and TRBJ2-5, is KAGVTQTPRYLIKTRGQQVTLSCSPISGHRSVSWYQQTPGQGLQFLFEYFSETQRNKGNFPGRFSGRQFSNSRSEMNVSTLELGDSALYLCASRQSTGETQYFGPGTRLLVL.

This clone was found once. The rearrangement uses TRBV28 and TRBJ2-2; the D gene is possibly TRBD1 (6 bases). V dropped 6 bases and J dropped 0 bases, with 11 bases sitting between them. The CDR3 runs 15 residues. The V gene's germline CDR1 is MDHEN and CDR2 SYDVKM. The CDR3 DNA follows: TGTGCCAGCAGAGCAACAGGGACGAACACCGGGGAGCTGTTTTTT. Its translation is CASRATGTNTGELFF.

The chain employs TRBV4-2 and TRBJ2-2, with D hard to call. CDR1 is LGHNA, CDR2 YNFKEQ, per germline. The CDR3 runs 12 residues. V dropped 7 bases and J dropped 6 bases, with 9 bases sitting between them. The CDR3, as DNA: TGTGCCAGCACGTCAGGCCCCGGGGAGCTGTTTTTT. Its translation is CASTSGPGELFF.

Here the CDR3 DNA reads TGCAGCGTTGGGCACCCCGAGGGGAGTGGCTACACCTTC. Its protein is CSVGHPEGSGYTF. The rearrangement joins TRBV29-1 to TRBJ1-2; possible D gene TRBD1, 5 bases. Trimming took 4 bases from V and 7 from J, leaving 16 bases between them. The CDR3 has 13 amino acids. Germline lookup yields CDR1 SQVTM and CDR2 ANQGSEA.

This sequence joins TRBV25-1 and TRBJ2-7, with D maybe TRBD2 (5 bases). V lost 4 bases to trimming and J lost 4 bases, with 8 bases between them. In germline, CDR1 is MGHDK, CDR2 SYGVNS. This CDR3 has 12 residues. The CDR3 spells CASSVGSYEQYF. The DNA for the CDR3 is TGTGCCAGCAGTGTGGGGAGTTACGAGCAGTACTTC.

The V call is TRBV7-3, the J call TRBJ2-7, with 13 bases identical to TRBD2. The V gene end was trimmed by 1 base and the J gene end by 7 bases; junction bases not matched to a gene: 4. Germline CDR1 SGHTA, CDR2 FQGTGA. There are 15 residues in the CDR3. The CDR3 is CASSLNGLAGVEQYF. The CDR3 nucleotides are TGTGCCAGCAGCTTAAATGGACTAGCGGGAGTGGAGCAGTACTTC.

This chain links TRBV6-5 with TRBJ1-1, with 9 bases lining up with TRBD1. Trimming removed 7 bases from V and 4 bases from J; junction bases left unmatched: 4. The CDR3 sequence is 13 residues long. CDR1 is MNHEY and CDR2 is SVGAGI in the germline V gene. CDR3 coding DNA: TGTGCCAGCAACAGACAGGGGGGCACTGAAGCTTTCTTT. Protein sequence: CASNRQGGTEAFF.

The V gene is TRBV19, the J gene TRBJ2-5; 7 nucleotides line up with TRBD1. The germline CDR1 and CDR2 sequences are LNHDA and SQIVND (reference sequence). The CDR3 length is 15 residues. The junction had 9 bases not matched to a gene; V was cut back by 5 bases and J by 3 bases. Here the CDR3 DNA reads TGTGCCAGTAGTCCGGTTGCCGGGACAGAAGAGACCCAGTACTTC. Its protein is CASSPVAGTEETQYF.

V and J are TRBV2 and TRBJ1-2; D call uncertain. The CDR3 sequence is 12 residues long. Germline loops: CDR1 SNHLY, CDR2 FYNNEI. V lost 2 bases and J lost 7, with 8 bases in between. CDR3 loop: CASSEWGSGYTF. In DNA, the CDR3 is TGTGCCAGCAGTGAATGGGGATCTGGCTACACCTTC. Full variable domain (rest looked up from reference TRBV2 and TRBJ1-2): EPEVTQTPSHQVTQMGQEVILRCVPISNHLYFYWYRQILGQKVEFLVSFYNNEISEKSEIFDDQFSVERPDGSNFTLKIRSTKLEDSAMYFCASSEWGSGYTFGSGTRLTVV.

Details on this clone: Other DNA sequences in this specimen translate into the identical CDR3. The chain has TRBV5-1 and TRBJ2-1; D possibly uses TRBD1 or TRBD2 (6 bases each). The germline V gene encodes CDR1 SGHRS and CDR2 YFSETQ. The CDR3 spans 15 residues. Trimming stripped 0 bases from V and 4 bases from J, with 11 bases between. CDR3 sequence reads: CASSLASGAYNEQFF. The DNA of the CDR3 is TGCGCCAGCAGCTTGGCGTCGGGGGCGTACAATGAGCAGTTCTTC.

This clone was seen a few times. CDR3 nucleotides: TGTGCCAGCAGTCGGGACGGGGCAACTAATGAAAAACTGTTTTTT. Protein: CASSRDGATNEKLFF. V and J are TRBV28 and TRBJ1-4; possible D gene TRBD1, 5 bases. This CDR3 contains 15 residues. V lost 5 bases, J lost 0 bases, and 10 bases lay in between. Looked up from germline, CDR1 is MDHEN and CDR2 is SYDVKM.

V is TRBV28 and J is TRBJ1-2; D remains ambiguous. CDR3 length: 11 amino acids. V lost 6 bases and J lost 8, with 10 bases in between. CDR1 and CDR2 (germline): MDHEN, SYDVKM. This CDR3 is CASREAYGYTF. CDR3 bases: TGTGCCAGCAGGGAGGCCTACGGCTACACCTTC.

This chain uses TRBV5-5 with TRBJ1-3; D perhaps matches TRBD1 (5 bases). The CDR3 extends over 13 amino acids. The germline CDR1 and CDR2 sequences are SGHKS and YYEKEE (reference sequence). V was pared by 1 base and J by 7 bases, with 9 bases between. CDR3 DNA sequence: TGTGCCAGCAGCTTGTGGCAGGGTAACACCATATATTTT. Its translation: CASSLWQGNTIYF. Full variable domain (outside the CDR3, taken from reference TRBV5-5 and TRBJ1-3): DAGVTQSPTHLIKTRGQQVTLRCSPISGHKSVSWYQQVLGQGPQFIFQYYEKEERGRGNFPDRFSARQFPNYSSELNVNALLLGDSALYLCASSLWQGNTIYFGEGSWLTVV.

The chain carries TRBV18 and TRBJ1-5; D unresolved. The CDR3 runs 14 residues. V dropped 3 bases and J dropped 7 bases, with 13 bases sitting between them. Germline lookup yields CDR1 KGHSH and CDR2 LQKENI. CDR3 DNA: TGTGCCAGCTCACCCCAGGAGTCCGAGCAGCCCCAGCATTTT. It yields the protein CASSPQESEQPQHF. The whole variable domain, remainder taken from reference TRBV18 and TRBJ1-5, is NAGVMQNPRHLVRRRGQEARLRCSPMKGHSHVYWYRQLPEEGLKFMVYLQKENIIDESGMPKERFSAEFPKEGPSILRIQQVVRGDSAAYFCASSPQESEQPQHFGDGTRLSIL.

In its sample, this clone was seen a few times. Other DNA sequences in the same sample also yield this CDR3. The gene calls are TRBV2 and TRBJ1-5, with a weak D call TRBD1 (6 bases). CDR1 and CDR2 (germline): SNHLY, FYNNEI. This CDR3 comprises 14 residues. The ends were cut back, 6 bases at V and 2 bases at J, with 11 bases in the middle. The CDR3 spells CASSTRQGNQPQHF. The CDR3, as DNA: TGTGCCAGCAGCACTCGACAGGGCAATCAGCCCCAGCATTTT.

This clone was detected a few times. The chain uses TRBV7-8 and TRBJ2-1, with 12 nucleotides matching TRBD2. V dropped 3 bases and J dropped 5; count of bases not matched to a gene: 2. The germline V gene encodes CDR1 SGHVS and CDR2 FQNEAQ. CDR3 length: 15 amino acids. The CDR3 is CASSLTSGSHNEQFF. The DNA of the CDR3 is TGTGCCAGCAGCTTGACTAGCGGGAGCCACAATGAGCAGTTCTTC.

This clone was picked up a small number of times. V and J are TRBV27 and TRBJ2-7; TRBD2 matches at 8 bases. Germline V CDR1 and CDR2: MNHEY, SMNVEV (reference sequence). This CDR3 comprises 14 residues. V dropped 5 bases and J dropped 0; count of bases not matched to a gene: 3. CDR3 residues: CASSRAGASYEQYF. The CDR3 nucleotides read TGTGCCAGCAGTCGAGCGGGAGCCTCCTACGAGCAGTACTTC.

The sample holds one count of this clone. The chain recombines TRBV11-2 with TRBJ2-3, with TRBD2 as a possible D gene (6 bases). V lost 3 bases and J 2 bases, leaving 9 bases between the germline ends. The CDR3 runs 14 residues. Looked up from germline, CDR1 is SGHAT and CDR2 is FQNNGV. Here the CDR3 reads CASSLEGHTDTQYF. The DNA of the CDR3 is TGTGCCAGCAGCTTGGAGGGGCACACAGATACGCAGTATTTT.

The J gene is TRBJ1-1, the V gene TRBV11-2; D perhaps matches TRBD1 (6 bases). There are 17 residues in the CDR3. V gave up 5 bases and J gave up 7 bases, with 26 bases separating them. Germline V gene sequence: CDR1 SGHAT, CDR2 FQNNGV. CDR3 nucleotide sequence: TGTGCCAGCAGCCAAGAGGGTGTTGGGGGGGCTGTTGGTGAAGCTTTCTTT. Encoded protein: CASSQEGVGGAVGEAFF.

The chain has TRBV19 and TRBJ1-1; D unclear. The germline CDR1 and CDR2 sequences are LNHDA and SQIVND (reference sequence). V was cut by 5 bases and J by 0 bases, with 10 bases left in between. The CDR3 sequence is 14 residues long. In DNA, the CDR3 is TGTGCCAGTAGTTTGGGGAACATGAACACTGAAGCTTTCTTT. It is translated as CASSLGNMNTEAFF. Filled out from reference TRBV19 and TRBJ1-1, the complete variable domain reads DGGITQSPKYLFRKEGQNVTLSCEQNLNHDAMYWYRQDPGQGLRLIYYSQIVNDFQKGDIAEGYSVSREKKESFPLTVTSAQKNPTAFYLCASSLGNMNTEAFFGQGTRLTVV.

The rearrangement joins TRBV7-9 to TRBJ2-1, with TRBD2 matching over 10 bases. Germline CDR1 and CDR2: SEHNR and FQNEAQ (reference sequence). The V gene end was trimmed by 5 bases and the J gene end by 5 bases; junction bases not matched to a gene: 6. The CDR3 is 15 residues long. The CDR3 DNA reads as TGTGCCAGCAGCCTACGACTAGCGGGCCACAATGAGCAGTTCTTC. Amino acids: CASSLRLAGHNEQFF.

This clone appeared a few times. J is TRBJ2-7 and V is TRBV18; 11 bases match TRBD2. With 3 bases clipped from V and 3 bases from J, the junction kept 4 bases outside the gene matches. This CDR3 is 15 amino acids long. CDR1 KGHSH and CDR2 LQKENI come from the germline V gene. The DNA of the CDR3 is TGTGCCAGCTCACCGATAGCGGGAGGGAACTACGAGCAGTACTTC. This gives the protein CASSPIAGGNYEQYF.